This TCR beta chain originates from a study of T-cell memory formation after mild COVID-19. Broader study findings: There was no confirmation that second-wave clones peaking on day 37 were SARS-CoV-2 specific. Later expanders leaned CD4+, whereas clones that contracted between day 15 and 85 were balanced CD4/CD8. Among contracting clones, CD4+ were mainly CM/EM and CD8+ enriched in EMRA.

This clonotype has only a few counts. Its target is not known. MiXCR, run by TCRdb on the 5' RACE reads, gives a single entry per CDR3 protein. This sample has under 250,000 distinct CDR3 sequences, with around 10% found just once. V shed 6 bases and J shed 9 bases, with 18 bases lying between them. The CDR3 length is 14 residues. Per the germline V gene, CDR1 is SEHNR and CDR2 is FQNEAQ (reference sequence). This chain joins TRBV7-9 and TRBJ2-1, with D perhaps given as TRBD1 or TRBD2 (6 bases each). The sequenced material came from PBMCs or a T cell subset sorted from them (not recorded which). The TCR comes from a man in his late teens or twenties who had mild COVID-19 (a few samples of this study predate the infection). Cell type and time point are not known. As DNA, the CDR3 is TGTGCCAGCAGTCAAAGGGGGGCTGAGGGTGAGCAGTTCTTC. Translating gives CASSQRGAEGEQFF.